These T cell receptor beta chains were read from a single sample in a study of blood T cell repertoires in COVID-19. Profiling relied on immunoSEQ multiplex PCR, and the TCRdb table lists in-frame clones only, not all of them. The data hold fewer than 350,000 clones, with around 87% observed a single time. Sample: peripheral blood. These receptors were obtained from a woman in her fifties or sixties who had recovered from COVID-19. CDR3s include the opening cysteine and the closing phenylalanine or tryptophan. The order of the fields is D gene, J gene, clone size, V gene, CDR3 protein, CDR3 DNA. D genes are given only for firm matches. A clone size is listed for some rows: how often the clone was seen (once, few, many), or a class if it is expanded.

>NA|TRBJ2-5|NA|TRBV5-4
CASSPGLLERETQYF
TGTGCCAGCAGCCCTGGACTTCTAGAGCGGGAGACCCAGTACTTC
>TRBD1|TRBJ2-7|NA|TRBV29-1
CSVDTGGLDEQYF
TGCAGCGTTGATACAGGGGGCTTGGACGAGCAGTACTTC
>TRBD2|TRBJ2-1|NA|TRBV27
CASSLRFGGARNEQFF
TGTGCCAGCAGTTTAAGGTTCGGGGGGGCCAGAAATGAGCAGTTCTTC
>NA|TRBJ1-3|NA|TRBV5-1
CASSLGRGDGNTIYF
TGCGCCAGCAGCTTGGGACGGGGAGACGGAAACACCATATATTTT
>NA|TRBJ1-2|NA|TRBV19
CASSSRSRGSDTF
TGTGCCAGTAGTTCCCGATCCCGGGGGTCGGACACCTTC
>NA|TRBJ1-6|NA|TRBV30
CACGLTYNSPLHF
TGTGCCTGCGGGTTAACCTATAATTCACCCCTCCACTTT
>NA|TRBJ1-1|many|TRBV10-3
CAISEYRDTEAFF
TGTGCCATCAGTGAGTACAGGGACACTGAAGCTTTCTTT
>TRBD2|TRBJ2-5|NA|TRBV29-1
CSVDTQGGRETQYF
TGCAGCGTTGATACGCAGGGAGGGCGAGAGACCCAGTACTTC
>TRBD2|TRBJ2-7|NA|TRBV30
CAWSGSRQGGYEQYF
TGTGCCTGGAGTGGGAGTCGGCAGGGAGGGTACGAGCAGTACTTC
>NA|TRBJ1-4|NA|TRBV20-1
CSARTREKLFF
TGCAGTGCTAGGACTAGGGAAAAACTGTTTTTT
>TRBD1|TRBJ1-2|NA|TRBV6-5
CASSYSTGGIGYTF
TGTGCCAGCAGTTACTCAACAGGGGGCATTGGCTACACCTTC
>TRBD1|TRBJ2-7|NA|TRBV6-2/TRBV6-3
CASSWEGQGSNEQYF
TGTGCCAGCAGTTGGGAGGGACAGGGATCCAACGAGCAGTACTTC
>TRBD1|TRBJ1-2|NA|TRBV3-1/TRBV3-2
CASSHGQAYGYTF
TGTGCCAGCAGCCATGGACAGGCCTATGGCTACACCTTC
>TRBD2|TRBJ2-5|NA|TRBV12-3/TRBV12-4
CASKLGGQETQYF
TGTGCCAGCAAATTGGGGGGGCAAGAGACCCAGTACTTC
>TRBD1|TRBJ1-4|NA|TRBV2
CASSVGQGREGPNEKLFF
TGTGCCAGCAGTGTAGGACAGGGGCGTGAGGGGCCGAATGAAAAACTGTTTTTT
>NA|TRBJ2-7|few|TRBV18
CASSRQSREQYF
TGTGCCAGCTCACGACAGTCGCGGGAGCAGTACTTC
>NA|TRBJ2-7|NA|TRBV16
CASSPLDRSNEQYF
TGTGCCAGCAGCCCCCTAGACAGATCCAACGAGCAGTACTTC
>NA|TRBJ2-1|NA|TRBV7-2
CASSLLANEQFF
TGTGCCAGCAGCCTATTAGCCAATGAGCAGTTCTTC
>TRBD1|TRBJ1-6|NA|TRBV19
CASSMRTGGDSPLHF
TGTGCCAGTAGTATGCGGACAGGGGGGGATTCACCCCTCCACTTT
>NA|TRBJ1-1|once|TRBV7-3
CASSLYKNTEAFF
TGTGCCAGCAGCTTATACAAAAACACTGAAGCTTTCTTT
>NA|TRBJ2-1|once|TRBV12-3/TRBV12-4
CASSFSRRGEQFF
TGTGCCAGCAGTTTTAGTCGGCGCGGGGAGCAGTTCTTC
>NA|TRBJ2-5|NA|TRBV4-1
CASSQDQRTQYF
TGCGCCAGCAGCCAAGATCAGCGGACCCAGTACTTC
>NA|TRBJ1-1|NA|TRBV29-1
CSVGHSNTEAFF
TGCAGCGTAGGACACTCGAACACTGAAGCTTTCTTT
>TRBD2|TRBJ2-1|NA|TRBV28
CASSFGTSGRPANEQFF
TGTGCCAGCAGTTTCGGGACTAGCGGGAGGCCCGCCAATGAGCAGTTCTTC
>TRBD1|TRBJ1-2|NA|TRBV5-6
CASSSPGQGYGYTF
TGTGCCAGCAGCTCCCCAGGACAGGGCTATGGCTACACCTTC
>NA|TRBJ2-1|NA|TRBV4-3
CASSQATGVHNEQFF
TGCGCCAGCAGCCAAGCTACGGGGGTCCACAATGAGCAGTTCTTC
>NA|TRBJ2-5|NA|TRBV29-1
CSVGGHLRRETQYF
TGCAGCGTTGGGGGACACCTTAGGCGAGAGACCCAGTACTTC
>TRBD1|TRBJ2-7|NA|TRBV19
CATGTGRAYEQYF
TGTGCCACCGGGACAGGGAGAGCCTACGAGCAGTACTTC
>NA|TRBJ2-5|NA|TRBV5-6
CASRIPGMETQYF
TGTGCCAGCAGAATCCCAGGGATGGAGACCCAGTACTTC
>NA|TRBJ1-2|NA|TRBV6-2/TRBV6-3
CASSLAGGYGYTF
TGTGCCAGCAGTCTTGCCGGGGGTTATGGCTACACCTTC
>NA|TRBJ1-1|NA|TRBV7-8
CASSPNELIGNTEAFF
TGTGCCAGCAGCCCGAATGAATTGATCGGGAACACTGAAGCTTTCTTT
>NA|TRBJ2-7|few|TRBV6-2/TRBV6-3
CASSSTEYEQYF
TGTGCCAGCAGCTCGACTGAATACGAGCAGTACTTC
>TRBD1|TRBJ1-2|NA|TRBV5-1
CASSPGGRKHGYTF
TGCGCCAGCAGCCCAGGGGGCAGGAAACATGGCTACACCTTC
>NA|TRBJ2-1|NA|TRBV5-4
CASSSGEYNEQFF
TGTGCCAGCAGCTCCGGGGAATACAATGAGCAGTTCTTC
>NA|TRBJ1-6|NA|TRBV4-3
CASSRSGSDNSPLHF
TGCGCCAGCAGCCGAAGCGGGTCCGATAATTCACCCCTCCACTTT
>NA|TRBJ2-3|NA|TRBV27
CASSARPKGGPNTQYF
TGTGCCAGCAGTGCCCGCCCAAAGGGGGGGCCGAATACGCAGTATTTT
>NA|TRBJ2-7|NA|TRBV6-2/TRBV6-3
CASSYSGRTFSYEQYF
TGTGCCAGCAGTTACTCGGGCAGAACCTTCTCCTACGAGCAGTACTTC
>TRBD2|TRBJ2-1|NA|TRBV13
CATRRAGGNNEQFF
TGTGCCACCCGACGGGCGGGGGGTAACAATGAGCAGTTCTTC
>TRBD2|TRBJ2-7|once|TRBV5-1
CASSLLAGGAYEQYF
TGCGCCAGCAGCCTACTAGCGGGGGGAGCCTACGAGCAGTACTTC
>NA|TRBJ2-3|NA|TRBV10-3
CAIRETTLGTQYF
TGTGCCATCAGGGAGACTACTTTAGGTACGCAGTATTTT
>TRBD1|TRBJ1-1|NA|TRBV3-1/TRBV3-2
CASSRTGFVNTEAFF
TGTGCCAGCAGCAGGACAGGTTTTGTGAACACTGAAGCTTTCTTT
>NA|TRBJ1-6|NA|TRBV7-9
CASSSGDYNSPLHF
TGTGCCAGCAGTAGCGGCGACTATAATTCACCCCTCCACTTT
>NA|TRBJ2-6|NA|TRBV3-1/TRBV3-2
CASSPRGGASSGANVLTF
TGTGCCAGCAGCCCCAGAGGAGGGGCAAGCTCTGGGGCCAACGTCCTGACTTTC
>TRBD1|TRBJ1-5|NA|TRBV28
CASSSTTGVQPQHF
TGTGCCAGCAGTTCGACTACAGGGGTGCAGCCCCAGCATTTT
>TRBD1|TRBJ2-5|NA|TRBV9
CASNYMGQGGETQYF
TGTGCCAGCAACTACATGGGACAGGGTGGCGAGACCCAGTACTTC
>TRBD1|TRBJ1-2|NA|TRBV20-1
CSASVPGQGSYTF
TGCAGTGCTAGTGTCCCGGGACAGGGGAGCTACACCTTC
>TRBD1|TRBJ1-6|few|TRBV5-1
CASSSWTGDKNSPLHF
TGCGCCAGCAGCTCGTGGACAGGGGACAAAAATTCACCCCTCCACTTT
>TRBD2|TRBJ2-7|NA|TRBV10-3
CAITSGGNYEQYF
TGTGCCATCACCTCGGGGGGGAACTACGAGCAGTACTTC